These 22 T cell receptor beta chains were all obtained from the same sample, sequenced in a study of Graves' ophthalmopathy and Graves' hyperthyroidism. Scientists amplified the TCR beta CDR3 regions from RNA transcripts. The library came from an HTBI-primed first-round RT-PCR and a second-round multiplex PCR. TCRdb processed the multiplex PCR reads anew with MiXCR; each CDR3 protein has one entry. Among hundreds of thousands of distinct CDR3 sequences listed, 40% were seen once. The sequenced sample consisted of peripheral blood. The receptors shown here come from an adult man with Graves' ophthalmopathy.

This chain connects TRBV7-8 to TRBJ2-7; 7 bases are a match to TRBD2. The CDR3 runs to 16 residues. Trimming removed 3 bases from V and 2 bases from J; junction bases left unmatched: 10. Looked up from germline, CDR1 is SGHVS and CDR2 is FQNEAQ. The CDR3 here is CASSFGRLLKPYEQYF. CDR3 bases: TGTGCCAGCAGCTTCGGGAGGCTCCTGAAGCCCTACGAGCAGTACTTC.

This chain connects TRBV28 to TRBJ1-1, with unresolved D. Deletions cut 11 bases from V and 2 bases from J, with 12 bases between. CDR1 is MDHEN and CDR2 is SYDVKM in the germline V gene. The CDR3 covers 12 residues. This CDR3 is CAVHLANTEAFF. DNA of the CDR3: TGTGCCGTACACCTAGCTAACACTGAAGCTTTCTTT.

The chain is built from TRBV9 and TRBJ1-6; D might be TRBD1 (6 bases). Germline assignment: CDR1 SGDLS and CDR2 YYNGEE. The CDR3 is 16 residues long. Trimming left V 4 bases short and J 10 bases short, with 21 bases between. CDR3 residues: CASSQVGGRIASPLHF. The DNA for the CDR3 is TGTGCCAGCAGCCAAGTCGGGGGGCGAATCGCCTCACCCCTCCACTTT.

The J gene is TRBJ1-3, the V gene TRBV29-1, with D unclear. The V end lost 0 bases, the J end lost 8 bases, and 8 bases lay between the germline ends. CDR1 and CDR2 from the germline V gene are SQVTM and ANQGSEA. The CDR3 has 12 residues. CDR3: CSVEDPVDTIYF. CDR3 nucleotides: TGCAGCGTTGAAGATCCGGTGGACACCATATATTTT.

On this clonotype: At one boundary the junction diverges from the germline segment, which might be a read error. The genes are TRBV25-1 and TRBJ2-6; a possible D gene is TRBD1 (6 bases). CDR3 size: 22 residues. Germline CDR1 MGHDK, CDR2 SYGVNS. The CDR3 sequence: CDSSFSPQGLRVPLSGANVLTF. In DNA form, the CDR3 reads TGTGACAGCAGCTTCAGCCCACAGGGTCTCAGGGTCCCCCTCTCTGGGGCCAACGTCCTGACTTTC. Combining the CDR3 with reference TRBV25-1 and TRBJ2-6 gives the whole variable domain EADIYQTPRYLVIGTGKKITLECSQTMGHDKMYWYQQDPGMELHLIHYSYGVNSTEKGDLSSESTVSRIRTEHFPLTLESARPSHTSQYLCDSSFSPQGLRVPLSGANVLTFGAGSRLTVL.

The chain combines TRBV20-1 with TRBJ2-7; tentatively, D is TRBD1 (5 bases). Per the germline V gene, CDR1 is DFQATT and CDR2 is SNEGSKA (reference sequence). The CDR3 length is 14 residues. Trimming removed 4 bases from V and 3 bases from J, with 16 bases in between. CDR3 region: CSAILGGRVYEQYF. The CDR3 coding sequence is TGCAGTGCTATCTTGGGTGGCAGGGTCTACGAGCAGTACTTC.

This clonotype was seen only once. The V call is TRBV11-2, the J call TRBJ2-7; a weak D match, TRBD2 (5 bases). CDR1 and CDR2 from the germline V gene are SGHAT and FQNNGV. This CDR3 contains 13 residues. The ends were cut back, 11 bases at V and 3 bases at J, with 17 bases in the middle. CDR3: CAWTSRQGYEQYF. The CDR3 DNA reads as TGTGCCTGGACTTCCAGACAAGGCTACGAGCAGTACTTC. The entire variable domain, with the rest obtained from reference TRBV11-2 and TRBJ2-7, is as follows: EAGVAQSPRYKIIEKRQSVAFWCNPISGHATLYWYQQILGQGPKLLIQFQNNGVVDDSQLPKDRFSAERLKGVDSTLKIQPAKLEDSAVYLCAWTSRQGYEQYFGPGTRLTVT.

This chain uses TRBV20-1 with TRBJ2-5; 14 nucleotides line up with TRBD2. Germline V CDR1 and CDR2: DFQATT, SNEGSKA (reference sequence). Trimming took 1 base from V and 3 from J; bases not matched to a gene: 4. The CDR3 contains 16 residues. The CDR3 DNA follows: TGCAGTGCTAGAGCACCGGGACTAGCGGGGGAAGAGACCCAGTACTTC. Its protein is CSARAPGLAGEETQYF.

V gene TRBV12-3 or TRBV12-4 combines with J gene TRBJ2-5; 9 nucleotides agree with TRBD2. With V trimmed by 2 bases and J by 2 bases, 3 bases remained unmatched. CDR3 length equals 15 residues. This CDR3 reads CASSLFAGGQETQYF. The CDR3 nucleotides are TGTGCCAGCAGTTTATTTGCGGGAGGGCAAGAGACCCAGTACTTC.

This clonotype has at least ten counts. The chain links TRBV10-1 to TRBJ2-2; D remains ambiguous. This CDR3 is built from 13 residues. With 7 bases removed from V and 3 bases from J, the gap between germline ends came to 9 bases. Germline CDR1 and CDR2: WNHNN and SYGVQD (reference sequence). The CDR3 DNA reads TGCGCCAGCAAAAAGACGTACACCGGGGAGCTGTTTTTT. Translating gives CASKKTYTGELFF.

Concerning this clonotype itself: This may be a read error, as it is one base from a much larger clone. The chain uses TRBV20-1 and TRBJ1-1, with D uncertain. The CDR3 is 15 residues long. Germline lookup yields CDR1 DFQATT and CDR2 SNEGSKA (reference sequence). The CDR3 loop is CSVRNTRRGFAEAFF. The CDR3 bases are TGCAGTGTTAGAAACACTAGGCGGGGATTTGCTGAAGCTTTCTTT.

This chain joins TRBV29-1 and TRBJ2-5; D is possibly TRBD2 (6 bases). The CDR3 is 15 amino acids. The germline CDR1 and CDR2 sequences are SQVTM and ANQGSEA. The V gene lost 6 bases and the J gene lost 4 bases, with 21 bases spanning the gap. The CDR3 loop reads CSVGLFGARGETQYF. The CDR3 nucleotides read TGCAGCGTGGGACTTTTCGGGGCCCGGGGAGAGACCCAGTACTTC.

This clonotype was observed at least ten times. This CDR3 reads CASSAGQAYEQYF. CDR3 in DNA: TGTGCCAGCAGCGCGGGACAGGCGTACGAGCAGTACTTC. The chain is built from TRBV11-3 and TRBJ2-7, with 8 positions matching TRBD1. Germline CDR1 reads SGHNT; CDR2 reads YENEEA. CDR3 length: 13 residues. V gave up 5 bases and J gave up 4 bases; unmatched junction bases: 4.

V is TRBV13 and J is TRBJ2-7; D might be TRBD1 or TRBD2, each matching 5 bases. The CDR3 has 14 residues. CDR1 is PRHDT, CDR2 FYEKMQ, per germline (reference sequence). Deletions cut 6 bases from V and 5 bases from J, with 17 bases between. Here the CDR3 DNA reads TGTGCCAGCAGTTACCGGGACCCCAGGAACGAGCAGTACTTC. Amino acid sequence: CASSYRDPRNEQYF.

This rearrangement joins TRBV7-9 to TRBJ1-1; D is uncertain. The CDR3 is made up of 15 amino acids. V was cut by 5 bases and J by 0 bases, with 13 bases left in between. CDR1 and CDR2 from the germline V gene are SEHNR and FQNEAQ (reference sequence). CDR3 bases: TGTGCCAGCAGCCAAACCCCGGGTTTGAACACTGAAGCTTTCTTT. It encodes CASSQTPGLNTEAFF.

Concerning this clonotype: An end of the junction does not agree with germline; a read error may underlie this. The chain employs TRBV25-1 and TRBJ2-2; D is undetermined. The CDR3 has 14 amino acids. Germline values: CDR1 MGHDK, CDR2 SYGVNS. Written as DNA, the CDR3 is TGTGCCACCAGTGATAGAAGAGCCTCCGGGGAGCTGTTTTTT. It yields the protein CATSDRRASGELFF.

This chain uses TRBV12-3 or TRBV12-4 with TRBJ2-7, with 11 bases lining up with TRBD2. Losses at the gene ends were 10 bases for V and 1 base for J; bases not matched to a gene: 6. The CDR3 sequence is 14 residues long. For the CDR3, the DNA is TGTGCCACCGCACCTAGCGGGGGGTCCTACGAGCAGTACTTC. It yields the protein CATAPSGGSYEQYF.

The V call is TRBV6-6, the J call TRBJ1-5; TRBD1 matches 8 bases. The trim removed 0 bases at V and 4 bases at J, leaving 11 bases unmatched. Germline values: CDR1 MNHNY, CDR2 SVGAGI (reference sequence). The CDR3 is 18 residues long. The CDR3 DNA is TGTGCCAGCAGTTACTCGGGGGCAGGGGGCCTCGGGAATCAGCCCCAGCATTTT. The encoded protein is CASSYSGAGGLGNQPQHF.

Many counts were recorded for this clonotype. The rearrangement joins TRBV11-2 to TRBJ2-3; D possibly corresponds to TRBD1 (6 bases). Trimming removed 6 bases from V and 4 bases from J, with 11 bases in between. The CDR3 loop spans 13 amino acids. Germline CDR1 is SGHAT and CDR2 is FQNNGV. CDR3 sequence reads: CASSRKGADTQYF. As DNA, the CDR3 is TGTGCCAGCAGTCGAAAGGGGGCAGATACGCAGTATTTT.

This clonotype has a handful of counts. For the CDR3, the DNA is TGTGCCAGCAGCTTCGGGGGCCGTCAGGATGGAAACACCATATATTTT. Protein product: CASSFGGRQDGNTIYF. The chain links TRBV5-4 to TRBJ1-3, with D possibly TRBD1 on 6 matching bases. The length of the CDR3 is 16 residues. V lost 2 bases and J lost 3, with 15 bases in between. Germline lookup yields CDR1 SGHNT and CDR2 YYREEE (reference sequence).

CDR3 region: CASSFVGQGSNYGYTF. The CDR3 DNA reads as TGTGCCAGCAGCTTCGTCGGACAGGGATCTAACTATGGCTACACCTTC. This sequence joins TRBV2 and TRBJ1-2; 8 nucleotides line up with TRBD1. Germline lookup yields CDR1 SNHLY and CDR2 FYNNEI. CDR3 length: 16 residues. The V segment lost 6 bases and the J segment 0 bases; nucleotides outside the gene matches: 9.

V gene TRBV20-1 combines with J gene TRBJ1-5; 8 positions match TRBD1. J gave up 0 bases and V 6 bases, and 7 bases lay outside the gene matches. The length of the CDR3 is 15 residues. Germline CDR1 is DFQATT and CDR2 is SNEGSKA (reference sequence). The CDR3 loop is CSAATGGYSNQPQHF. DNA for the CDR3: TGCAGTGCGGCCACAGGGGGGTATAGCAATCAGCCCCAGCATTTT.